This is a list of T cell receptor beta chains from one sample in a study of cytomegalovirus exposure and HLA in healthy donors. The assay was immunoSEQ multiplex PCR, and TCRdb's table has in-frame clones only and misses some. The data contain 110,000 to 150,000 clones, under 90% of them singletons. The sequencing sample was made of PBMCs. Receptors originate from a boy between 2 and 10 years old in good health and CMV-seronegative. Both conserved end residues are part of each CDR3. Each record gives: J gene, D gene, clone size, V gene, CDR3 DNA, CDR3 protein. A D gene is named only where the DNA matches it firmly. Not every row has a clone size; where given, it reads once, few, many or a size class.

j_call: TRBJ2-1; d_call: NA; clone_size: NA; v_call: TRBV29-1; cdr3_nt: TGCAGCGTCCTGGGGGCGACAGAGTACAATGAGCAGTTCTTC; cdr3_aa: CSVLGATEYNEQFF
j_call: TRBJ2-2; d_call: TRBD2; clone_size: once; v_call: TRBV27; cdr3_nt: TGTGCCAGCAGTTTAGGGTTTAGCGGGAGGGGCCCCACCGGGGAGCTGTTTTTT; cdr3_aa: CASSLGFSGRGPTGELFF
j_call: TRBJ1-4; d_call: TRBD1; clone_size: NA; v_call: TRBV5-6; cdr3_nt: TGTGCCAGCAGCTTGGTGGGGACAGGGGTCCGGGAAAAACTGTTTTTT; cdr3_aa: CASSLVGTGVREKLFF
j_call: TRBJ1-5; d_call: NA; clone_size: few; v_call: TRBV30; cdr3_nt: TGTGCCTGGAGCTTAACAAGCCACAGGGCTAGCAATCAGCCCCAGCATTTT; cdr3_aa: CAWSLTSHRASNQPQHF
j_call: TRBJ2-7; d_call: NA; clone_size: NA; v_call: TRBV6-4; cdr3_nt: TGTGCCAGAATCCGGGACACTCGATACGAGCAGTACTTC; cdr3_aa: CARIRDTRYEQYF
j_call: TRBJ1-1; d_call: NA; clone_size: NA; v_call: TRBV27; cdr3_nt: TGTGCCAGCAGTTCCATACAGGGCCTCGGCACTGAAGCTTTCTTT; cdr3_aa: CASSSIQGLGTEAFF
j_call: TRBJ1-2; d_call: NA; clone_size: NA; v_call: TRBV10-3; cdr3_nt: TGTGCCATCAGTGAGTCAGGAGGGCTTGGTAGCTATGGCTACACCTTC; cdr3_aa: CAISESGGLGSYGYTF
j_call: TRBJ1-5; d_call: TRBD1; clone_size: NA; v_call: TRBV4-2; cdr3_nt: TGTGCCAGCAGCCCGGGGACAGGGGATAATCAGCCCCAGCATTTT; cdr3_aa: CASSPGTGDNQPQHF
j_call: TRBJ1-6; d_call: NA; clone_size: once; v_call: TRBV5-6; cdr3_nt: TGTGCCAGCAGCTTGGGGGTCCCCTCGGGGACCTATAATTCACCCCTCCACTTT; cdr3_aa: CASSLGVPSGTYNSPLHF
j_call: TRBJ2-1; d_call: TRBD2; clone_size: NA; v_call: TRBV7-9; cdr3_nt: TGTGCCAGCAGCTTGGTAGCGGGGGGGTACAATGAGCAGTTCTTC; cdr3_aa: CASSLVAGGYNEQFF
j_call: TRBJ1-4; d_call: NA; clone_size: NA; v_call: TRBV5-1; cdr3_nt: TGCGCCAGCAGCTTGGTGGACATACGGAGTGAAAAACTGTTTTTT; cdr3_aa: CASSLVDIRSEKLFF
j_call: TRBJ2-3; d_call: NA; clone_size: once; v_call: TRBV7-9; cdr3_nt: TGTGCCAGCAGCCCAGGGACAGATACGCAGTATTTT; cdr3_aa: CASSPGTDTQYF
j_call: TRBJ1-2; d_call: TRBD1; clone_size: NA; v_call: TRBV2; cdr3_nt: TGTGCCAGCAGTACAGGGGCTTATGGCTACACCTTC; cdr3_aa: CASSTGAYGYTF
j_call: TRBJ1-1; d_call: TRBD1; clone_size: NA; v_call: TRBV12-5; cdr3_nt: TGTGCTAGTGGTTTGGTAGGGGGACAGCTAGCTTTCTTT; cdr3_aa: CASGLVGGQLAFF
j_call: TRBJ2-2; d_call: TRBD2; clone_size: NA; v_call: TRBV6-6; cdr3_nt: TGTGCCAGCACCCTAAGGGCGGGGGGGGCCGGGGAGCTGTTTTTT; cdr3_aa: CASTLRAGGAGELFF
j_call: TRBJ1-5; d_call: NA; clone_size: NA; v_call: TRBV19; cdr3_nt: TGTGCCAGTAGTATTCGGCCGGGTAATCAGCCCCAGCATTTT; cdr3_aa: CASSIRPGNQPQHF
j_call: TRBJ2-7; d_call: TRBD1; clone_size: NA; v_call: TRBV18; cdr3_nt: TGTGCCAGCTCACCGACCAGGACAGGGTTCGCGTACGAGCAGTACTTC; cdr3_aa: CASSPTRTGFAYEQYF
j_call: TRBJ2-1; d_call: NA; clone_size: NA; v_call: TRBV9; cdr3_nt: TGTGCCAGCAGCGTGGGCCTAGCAGTGGAGCAGTTCTTC; cdr3_aa: CASSVGLAVEQFF
j_call: TRBJ1-5; d_call: NA; clone_size: NA; v_call: TRBV6-5; cdr3_nt: TGTGCCAGCAGTTACGCCGGAGGCAATCAGCCCCAGCATTTT; cdr3_aa: CASSYAGGNQPQHF
j_call: TRBJ2-3; d_call: TRBD2; clone_size: many; v_call: TRBV4-3; cdr3_nt: TGCGCCAGCAGCCAAGAACTAGCGGGAGGGCCAGATACGCAGTATTTT; cdr3_aa: CASSQELAGGPDTQYF
j_call: TRBJ1-2; d_call: TRBD1; clone_size: NA; v_call: TRBV23-1; cdr3_nt: TGCGCCAGCAGTCCGCCGCCTGCGACAGGGCCCTCCCGTCACTATGGCTACACCTTC; cdr3_aa: CASSPPPATGPSRHYGYTF
j_call: TRBJ2-7; d_call: NA; clone_size: few; v_call: TRBV6-5; cdr3_nt: TGTGCCAGCAGTTACGGCCCTGGCGGAAACTACGAGCAGTACTTC; cdr3_aa: CASSYGPGGNYEQYF
j_call: TRBJ2-1; d_call: NA; clone_size: NA; v_call: TRBV4-1; cdr3_nt: TGCGCCAGTACCCCTAGACCATCCTACAATGAGCAGTTCTTC; cdr3_aa: CASTPRPSYNEQFF